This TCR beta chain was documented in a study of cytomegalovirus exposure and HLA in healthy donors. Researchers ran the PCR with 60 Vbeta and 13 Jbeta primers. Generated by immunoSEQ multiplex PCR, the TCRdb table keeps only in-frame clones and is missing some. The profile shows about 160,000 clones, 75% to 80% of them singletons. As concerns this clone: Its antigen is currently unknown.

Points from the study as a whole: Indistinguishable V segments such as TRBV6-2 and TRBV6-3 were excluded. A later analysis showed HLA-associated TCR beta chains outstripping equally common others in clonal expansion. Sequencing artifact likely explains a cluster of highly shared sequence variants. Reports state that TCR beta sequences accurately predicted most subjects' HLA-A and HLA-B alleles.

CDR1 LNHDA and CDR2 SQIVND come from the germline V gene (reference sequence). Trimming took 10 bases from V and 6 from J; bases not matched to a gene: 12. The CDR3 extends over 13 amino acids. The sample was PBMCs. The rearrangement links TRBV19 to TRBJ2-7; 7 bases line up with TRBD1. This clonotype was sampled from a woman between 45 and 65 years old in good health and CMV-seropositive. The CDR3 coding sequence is TGTGCCACGACAGGGTATATCAGTGGCGAGCAGTACTTC. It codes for CATTGYISGEQYF.